The T cell receptor (beta chain) described here comes from a study of blood T cell repertoires in COVID-19. Study information: Donors in the United States, Italy and Spain gave samples during acute or convalescent COVID-19. The cDNA or gDNA used as material had been derived from T cells, B-cell-depleted T cells, or PBMCs.

The table lists this clone with a count of one. The length of the CDR3 is 15 residues. From germline, CDR1 is LNHDA and CDR2 SQIVND (reference sequence). J was trimmed by 2 bases and V by 5 bases; bases with no gene match: 6. Original processing notes: Using reference gene primer amplification, nucleated cell counts were estimated. Sequencing was performed with immunoSEQ multiplex PCR; in TCRdb, only in-frame clones are kept and a portion is missing. V and J calls and clone size are those listed in that table; D and trimming were worked out from the DNA. Seen here are roughly 390,000 clones, around 85% observed once, and the top ten hold 3% to 4%.

The sequence was collected from a woman between 18 and 30 years old with acute or convalescent COVID-19. This chain connects TRBV19 to TRBJ2-3, with TRBD1 identical over 8 bases. The material sequenced was peripheral blood. The CDR3 DNA follows: TGTGCCAGTAGTCCGGACAGGGCTTCCACAGATACGCAGTATTTT. Protein product: CASSPDRASTDTQYF.